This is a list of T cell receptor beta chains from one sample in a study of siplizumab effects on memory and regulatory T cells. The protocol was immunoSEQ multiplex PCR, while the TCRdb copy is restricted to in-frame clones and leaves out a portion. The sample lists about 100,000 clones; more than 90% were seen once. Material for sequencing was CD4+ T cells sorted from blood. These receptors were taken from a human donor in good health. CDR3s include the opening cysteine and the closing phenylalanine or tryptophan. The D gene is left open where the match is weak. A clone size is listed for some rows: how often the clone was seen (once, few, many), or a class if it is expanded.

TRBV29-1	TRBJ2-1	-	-	CSVDGERSSYNEQFF	TGCAGCGTTGATGGGGAGCGGAGCTCCTACAATGAGCAGTTCTTC
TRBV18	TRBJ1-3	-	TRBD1	CASSPGQLSGNTIYF	TGTGCCAGCTCACCGGGACAGCTCTCTGGAAACACCATATATTTT
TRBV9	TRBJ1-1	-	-	CASTGLDRNTEAFF	TGTGCCAGCACCGGATTGGACAGAAACACTGAAGCTTTCTTT
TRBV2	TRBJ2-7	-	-	CASRRTLTYEQYF	TGTGCCAGCCGCCGGACTCTGACCTACGAGCAGTACTTC
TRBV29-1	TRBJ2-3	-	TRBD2	CSVGTSGGTDTQYF	TGCAGCGTTGGGACTAGCGGGGGTACAGATACGCAGTATTTT
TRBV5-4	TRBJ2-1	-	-	CASSGMDREGNEQFF	TGTGCCAGCAGCGGAATGGACAGGGAGGGTAATGAGCAGTTCTTC
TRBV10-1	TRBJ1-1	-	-	CASRTGRAEAFF	TGCGCCAGCAGGACGGGTCGTGCTGAAGCTTTCTTT
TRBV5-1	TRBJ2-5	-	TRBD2	CASSGGGQETQYF	TGCGCCAGCAGCGGGGGGGGCCAAGAGACCCAGTACTTC
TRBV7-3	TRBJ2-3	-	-	CASSFDNGYTDTQYF	TGTGCCAGCAGCTTTGACAACGGATACACAGATACGCAGTATTTT
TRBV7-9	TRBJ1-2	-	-	CASTSLPSGYTF	TGTGCCAGCACCTCACTCCCTAGTGGCTACACCTTC
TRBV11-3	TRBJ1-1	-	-	CASSLHGNTEAFF	TGTGCCAGCAGCCTTCATGGGAACACTGAAGCTTTCTTT
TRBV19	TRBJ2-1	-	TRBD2	CASSIGSGGASYNEQFF	TGTGCCAGTAGTATTGGTAGCGGGGGGGCCTCCTACAATGAGCAGTTCTTC
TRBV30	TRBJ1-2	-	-	CAWSVGQYGYTF	TGTGCCTGGAGTGTAGGGCAGTACGGCTACACCTTC
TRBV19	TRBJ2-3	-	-	CASSSAPDTQYF	TGTGCCAGTAGTTCCGCCCCAGATACGCAGTATTTT
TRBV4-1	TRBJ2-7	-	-	CASSQVSVGRYEQYF	TGCGCCAGCAGCCAGGTCTCGGTGGGGCGATACGAGCAGTACTTC
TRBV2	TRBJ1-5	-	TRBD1	CASSTGAGNQPQHF	TGTGCCAGCAGCACAGGGGCGGGCAATCAGCCCCAGCATTTT
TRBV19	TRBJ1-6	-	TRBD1	CASRSDRVVSPLHF	TGTGCCAGTAGATCGGACAGGGTAGTTTCACCCCTCCACTTT
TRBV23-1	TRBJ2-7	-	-	CASTMGHSYEQYF	TGCGCCAGCACCATGGGACATTCCTACGAGCAGTACTTC
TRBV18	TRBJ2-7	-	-	CASSPFLGLQGEQYF	TGTGCCAGCTCACCGTTCTTAGGGTTGCAAGGGGAGCAGTACTTC
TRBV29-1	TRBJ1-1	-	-	CSVEDNGYTEAFF	TGCAGCGTTGAAGATAACGGTTACACTGAAGCTTTCTTT
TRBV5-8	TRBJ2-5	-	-	CASSLGRETQYF	TGTGCCAGCAGCTTAGGACGAGAGACCCAGTACTTC
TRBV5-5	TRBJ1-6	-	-	CASRQGVHNSPLHF	TGTGCCAGCAGACAAGGGGTCCATAATTCACCCCTCCACTTT
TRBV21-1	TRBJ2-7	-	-	CASSKEGQKRRSSYEQYF	TGTGCCAGCAGCAAGGAAGGACAGAAACGAAGGAGCTCCTACGAGCAGTACTTC
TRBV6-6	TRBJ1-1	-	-	CASTMNTEAFF	TGTGCCAGCACAATGAACACTGAAGCTTTCTTT
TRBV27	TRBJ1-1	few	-	CASSYGDTLKSLF	TGTGCCAGCAGTTACGGGGACACCCTGAAGTCCCTCTTT
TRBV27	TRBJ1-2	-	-	CASSHRRGYGYTF	TGTGCCAGCAGCCACCGTAGGGGATATGGCTACACCTTC
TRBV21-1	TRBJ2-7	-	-	CATGTGAGDEQYF	TGTGCCACAGGAACAGGGGCGGGGGACGAGCAGTACTTC
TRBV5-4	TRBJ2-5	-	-	CASIDRGGGETQYF	TGTGCCAGCATAGACAGGGGAGGGGGAGAGACCCAGTACTTC
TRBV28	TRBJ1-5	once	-	CASSLDGSNRPQHF	TGTGCCAGCAGTTTGGACGGATCAAATCGGCCCCAGCATTTT
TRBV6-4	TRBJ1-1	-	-	CASIDQENTEAFF	TGTGCCAGCATCGACCAGGAGAACACTGAAGCTTTCTTT
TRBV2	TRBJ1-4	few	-	CASSPQVNEKLFF	TGTGCCAGCAGTCCTCAGGTTAATGAAAAACTGTTTTTT
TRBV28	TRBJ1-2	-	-	CASRSSGDWDGYTF	TGTGCCAGCAGATCTAGCGGGGATTGGGATGGCTACACCTTC
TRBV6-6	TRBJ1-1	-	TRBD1	CATVQGAKTEAFF	TGTGCCACCGTACAGGGGGCAAAGACTGAAGCTTTCTTT
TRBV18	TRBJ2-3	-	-	CASSPRDIATDTQYF	TGTGCCAGCTCACCGCGGGACATAGCTACAGATACGCAGTATTTT
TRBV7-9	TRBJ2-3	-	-	CASRGAPGTDTQYF	TGTGCCAGCCGAGGCGCACCCGGCACAGATACGCAGTATTTT
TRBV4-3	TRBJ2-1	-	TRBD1	CASSRQGISYNEQFF	TGCGCCAGCAGCCGACAGGGCATCTCCTACAATGAGCAGTTCTTC
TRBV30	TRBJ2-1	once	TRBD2	CAWTGTSGGAYNEQFF	TGTGCCTGGACCGGGACTAGCGGGGGCGCTTACAATGAGCAGTTCTTC
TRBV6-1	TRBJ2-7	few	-	CASSEAPGASYEQYF	TGTGCCAGCAGTGAAGCTCCGGGGGCGAGCTACGAGCAGTACTTC
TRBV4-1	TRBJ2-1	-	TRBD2	CASSQEGGGWGNEQFF	TGCGCCAGCAGCCAAGAGGGCGGGGGATGGGGGAATGAGCAGTTCTTC
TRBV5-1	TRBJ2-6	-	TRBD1	CASSWTGSLSGANVLTF	TGCGCCAGCAGCTGGACAGGAAGTCTCTCTGGGGCCAACGTCCTGACTTTC
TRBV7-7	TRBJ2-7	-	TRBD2	CASSLGLAGADEQYF	TGTGCCAGCAGCTTGGGTCTAGCGGGGGCTGATGAGCAGTACTTC
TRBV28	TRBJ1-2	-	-	CASSIIPNYGYTF	TGTGCCAGCAGTATAATTCCTAACTATGGCTACACCTTC
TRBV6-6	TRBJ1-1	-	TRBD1	CASSYRDRAEAFF	TGTGCCAGCAGTTACCGGGACAGGGCTGAAGCTTTCTTT
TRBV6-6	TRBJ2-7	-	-	CASSYSRTPPSYEQYF	TGTGCCAGCAGTTACTCTAGAACACCTCCGTCCTACGAGCAGTACTTC
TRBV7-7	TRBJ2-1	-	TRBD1	CASSLQGAANEQFF	TGTGCCAGCAGCTTACAGGGGGCCGCCAATGAGCAGTTCTTC
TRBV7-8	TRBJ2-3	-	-	CASSLEGYADTQYF	TGTGCCAGCAGCTTAGAAGGGTACGCAGATACGCAGTATTTT
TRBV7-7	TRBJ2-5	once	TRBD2	CASSFGTSAETQYF	TGTGCCAGCAGCTTTGGGACTAGCGCAGAGACCCAGTACTTC
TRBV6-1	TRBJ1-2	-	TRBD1	CASRTDRVVYGYTF	TGTGCCAGCAGGACTGACAGGGTAGTCTATGGCTACACCTTC
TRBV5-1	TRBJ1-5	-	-	CASSLDGSNQPQHF	TGCGCCAGCAGCTTGGACGGTAGCAATCAGCCCCAGCATTTT
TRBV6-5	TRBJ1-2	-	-	CASSWGIQTNYGYTF	TGTGCCAGCAGTTGGGGGATTCAAACCAACTATGGCTACACCTTC
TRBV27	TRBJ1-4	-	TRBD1	CASSIRDSLNEKLFF	TGTGCCAGCAGTATACGGGACAGCTTAAATGAAAAACTGTTTTTT
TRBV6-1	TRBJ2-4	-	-	CASRTVDRAKNIQYF	TGTGCCAGCAGGACAGTAGACCGGGCCAAAAACATTCAGTACTTC
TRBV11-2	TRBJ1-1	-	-	CASSFNRDTWAFF	TGTGCCAGCAGCTTTAACCGGGACACTTGGGCTTTCTTT
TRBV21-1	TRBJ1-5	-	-	CASSKGQSNQPQHF	TGTGCCAGCAGCAAAGGACAGAGCAATCAGCCCCAGCATTTT
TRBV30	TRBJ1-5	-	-	CAWSVRLGARNQPQHF	TGTGCCTGGAGTGTAAGATTGGGGGCTCGGAATCAGCCCCAGCATTTT